One and the same sample provided the 11 T cell receptor beta chains below, sequenced in a study of T cell repertoires in cytomegalovirus infection. One entry per CDR3 protein, called by TCRdb with MiXCR from the reads. The sample consists of roughly 990,000 distinct CDR3 sequences, less than 35% of them appearing once. These receptors lack a known antigen. The specimen comprised cultured CD8+ T cells from PBMCs, sampled from culture after CMV antigen stimulation. These receptors were obtained from a human donor in good health (CMV status not recorded). Some clones in this sample may be carry-over from other donors' samples.

The V call is TRBV19, the J call TRBJ1-5, with D unresolved. The V gene's germline CDR1 is LNHDA and CDR2 SQIVND (reference sequence). CDR3 length: 15 amino acids. Deletions cut 6 bases from V and 5 bases from J, with 17 bases between. This CDR3 reads CASRSEPSSYQPQHF. CDR3 nucleotides: TGTGCCAGTAGATCAGAGCCGTCGAGTTATCAGCCCCAGCATTTT.

About this clonotype itself: This may be a read error: a much more frequent sequence differs by one nucleotide. V usage is TRBV7-2 and J usage is TRBJ1-1; D is uncertain. The CDR3 covers 12 residues. The germline V gene encodes CDR1 SGHTA and CDR2 FQGNSA. CDR3 in amino acids: CASRGENTEAYF. In DNA form, the CDR3 reads TGTGCCAGCAGGGGAGAGAACACTGAAGCTTACTTT.

This clonotype was seen a few times. The chain uses TRBV7-6 and TRBJ1-1; D gene ambiguous. V was clipped by 5 bases and J by 7 bases, with 14 bases between them. CDR3 length: 13 residues. CDR1 and CDR2 from the germline V gene are SGHVS and FNYEAQ. The CDR3: CASSTRHPGEAFF. CDR3 in DNA: TGTGCCAGCAGCACCCGACACCCCGGTGAAGCTTTCTTT.

V gene TRBV12-3 or TRBV12-4 combines with J gene TRBJ2-5, with 8 bases identical to TRBD1. The CDR3 consists of 14 residues. The J segment lost 4 bases and the V segment lost 7 bases, leaving 8 bases of the junction unmatched. The CDR3 here is CASNPTGEGETQYF. CDR3 DNA sequence: TGTGCCAGCAACCCGACAGGGGAAGGAGAGACCCAGTACTTC.

This clonotype was seen a single time. The rearrangement joins TRBV7-9 to TRBJ2-7; D is uncertain. CDR1 SEHNR and CDR2 FQNEAQ come from the germline V gene (reference sequence). The CDR3 contains 12 residues. V was shortened by 4 bases and J by 6 bases, with 10 bases between the two germline ends. This CDR3 reads CASSSYISEQYV. The CDR3 DNA reads TGTGCCAGCAGCTCCTACATATCCGAGCAGTACGTC.

This clonotype was observed a few times. The chain employs TRBV20-1 and TRBJ2-5, with 14 bases lining up with TRBD2. CDR1 DFQATT and CDR2 SNEGSKA come from the germline V gene (reference sequence). CDR3 length equals 15 residues. J gave up 5 bases and V 4 bases, and 6 bases lay outside the gene matches. The CDR3 loop is CSAKTSGGVFETQYF. CDR3 DNA sequence: TGCAGTGCTAAGACTAGCGGGGGGGTGTTTGAGACCCAGTACTTC.

This chain joins TRBV28 and TRBJ2-1, with D unclear. The CDR3 is 16 amino acids. CDR1 MDHEN and CDR2 SYDVKM come from the germline V gene. Trimming pared 11 bases from V and 0 bases from J, leaving 20 bases between. This CDR3 reads CAGLVASGSSYNEQFF. The CDR3 DNA follows: TGTGCCGGCCTGGTTGCCTCGGGTAGCTCCTACAATGAGCAGTTCTTC.

Here the CDR3 DNA reads TGCAGTGCTAGAGATGCCAGCGGCCTTTCCCACGAGCAGTACTTC. This gives the protein CSARDASGLSHEQYF. This sequence joins TRBV20-1 and TRBJ2-7; maybe TRBD2 (5 bases). From germline, CDR1 is DFQATT and CDR2 SNEGSKA (reference sequence). Trimming removed 0 bases from V and 5 bases from J, with 17 bases in between. The CDR3 loop spans 15 amino acids.

This clonotype has only a few counts. The rearrangement uses TRBV12-3 or TRBV12-4 and TRBJ2-3; maybe TRBD2 (5 bases). The CDR3 totals 15 residues. V lost 0 bases, J lost 2 bases, and 9 bases lay in between. Here the CDR3 reads CASSLATTDTDTQYF. CDR3 coding DNA: TGTGCCAGCAGTTTAGCGACTACGGACACAGATACGCAGTATTTT.

This clonotype appeared many times. This chain connects TRBV7-2 to TRBJ2-1; 7 bases line up with TRBD2. Unmatched junction bases numbered 9, after V lost 0 bases and J lost 7 bases. Per germline, CDR1 SGHTA and CDR2 FQGNSA. The CDR3 covers 16 residues. The chain's CDR3 is CASSLAWGGTANEQFF. In nucleotides, the CDR3 is TGTGCCAGCAGCTTAGCGTGGGGGGGGACGGCGAATGAGCAGTTCTTC.

V is TRBV28 and J is TRBJ2-5, with D perhaps matching TRBD1 (5 bases). V was clipped by 7 bases and J by 4 bases, with 16 bases between them. This CDR3 contains 14 residues. Germline values: CDR1 MDHEN, CDR2 SYDVKM. CDR3 nucleotides: TGTGCCAGCATTCCTCAGGGCTGGGGAGAGACCCAGTACTTC. Residues: CASIPQGWGETQYF.